The 24 T cell receptor beta chains below come from one sample, sequenced in a study of blood T cell repertoires in COVID-19. Sequencing used immunoSEQ multiplex PCR; TCRdb keeps in-frame clones, though not all of them. The table has about 320,000 clones, more than 70% seen once; the top ten hold approximately 1.5%. The sequenced material came from peripheral blood. These receptors originate from a woman aged 45-60 years with acute or convalescent COVID-19.

Written as DNA, the CDR3 is TGTGCCAGTAGTATGACAGGGCCCGGGGAGCTGTTTTTT. It specifies CASSMTGPGELFF. The V call is TRBV19, the J call TRBJ2-2, with 7 bases identical to TRBD1. With V trimmed by 3 bases and J by 6 bases, 1 base remained unmatched. Looked up from germline, CDR1 is LNHDA and CDR2 is SQIVND (reference sequence). The CDR3 sequence is 13 residues long.

The chain recombines TRBV7-2 with TRBJ2-5; 9 positions match TRBD1. CDR1 SGHTA and CDR2 FQGNSA come from the germline V gene. Unmatched junction bases numbered 8, after V lost 8 bases and J lost 4 bases. The CDR3 covers 14 residues. This CDR3 reads CASGRDRARETQYF. CDR3 coding DNA: TGTGCCAGCGGACGGGACAGGGCGCGAGAGACCCAGTACTTC.

V gene TRBV10-3 combines with J gene TRBJ2-7; D possibly corresponds to TRBD1 (5 bases). V was cut by 1 base and J by 3 bases, with 10 bases left in between. CDR3 length equals 14 residues. Germline CDR1 and CDR2: ENHRY and SYGVKD. The CDR3 is CAISELGLYYEQYF. The CDR3 DNA follows: TGTGCCATCAGTGAGTTGGGGCTCTACTACGAGCAGTACTTC.

The rearrangement joins TRBV5-5 to TRBJ1-2; D is uncertain. This CDR3 comprises 16 residues. Trimming pared 6 bases from V and 5 bases from J, leaving 23 bases between. The V gene's germline CDR1 is SGHKS and CDR2 YYEKEE (reference sequence). DNA for the CDR3: TGTGCCAGCACCTCGGGAGGGCCACTACTGCATTATGGCTACACCTTC. Protein product: CASTSGGPLLHYGYTF.

The chain recombines TRBV7-8 with TRBJ2-2; tentative D call: TRBD1 (5 bases). From germline, CDR1 is SGHVS and CDR2 FQNEAQ. This CDR3 region has 16 residues. The V end lost 5 bases, the J end lost 0 bases, and 13 bases lay between the germline ends. The CDR3 bases are TGTGCCAGCAGCCCCAGGGTAGGACCGAACACCGGGGAGCTGTTTTTT. Protein: CASSPRVGPNTGELFF. Full variable domain (rest looked up from reference TRBV7-8 and TRBJ2-2): GAGVSQSPRYKVAKRGQDVALRCDPISGHVSLFWYQQALGQGPEFLTYFQNEAQLDKSGLPSDRFFAERPEGSVSTLKIQRTQQEDSAVYLCASSPRVGPNTGELFFGEGSRLTVL.

As DNA, the CDR3 is TGTGCCATCAGTGAGGGGCAGGGGGAGACCCAGTACTTC. It yields the protein CAISEGQGETQYF. The rearrangement uses TRBV10-3 and TRBJ2-5; maybe TRBD1 (6 bases). The CDR3 contains 13 residues. The V end was cut by 2 bases, the J end by 5 bases, with 9 bases between. The germline V gene encodes CDR1 ENHRY and CDR2 SYGVKD.

The V call is TRBV5-1, the J call TRBJ2-7; 8 bases line up with TRBD1. Germline CDR1 SGHRS, CDR2 YFSETQ. This CDR3 spans 16 amino acids. Losses at the gene ends were 4 bases for V and 5 bases for J; bases not matched to a gene: 14. The CDR3, as DNA: TGCGCCAGCAGCCTGGGGTGGGGGACAGGAAACCACGAGCAGTACTTC. Protein product: CASSLGWGTGNHEQYF.

V and J are TRBV9 and TRBJ1-6; D remains ambiguous. This CDR3 has 17 amino acids. Trimming shortened V by 2 bases and J by 0 bases, and 12 bases separated the two germline ends. CDR1 and CDR2 (germline): SGDLS, YYNGEE. CDR3 in DNA: TGTGCCAGCAGCGTCACACAGAAGAGCTCCTATAATTCACCCCTCCACTTT. The encoded protein is CASSVTQKSSYNSPLHF. Supplemented by reference TRBV9 and TRBJ1-6, the full variable domain reads DSGVTQTPKHLITATGQRVTLRCSPRSGDLSVYWYQQSLDQGLQFLIQYYNGEERAKGNILERFSAQQFPDLHSELNLSSLELGDSALYFCASSVTQKSSYNSPLHFGNGTRLTVT.

This clone was seen repeatedly, ten times or more. The genes are TRBV29-1 and TRBJ2-1; weak D call: TRBD1 (6 bases). Germline CDR1 and CDR2: SQVTM and ANQGSEA. CDR3 size: 10 residues. Trimming stripped 2 bases from V and 10 bases from J, with 6 bases between. The CDR3 protein is CSVETGEQFF. In nucleotides, the CDR3 is TGCAGCGTTGAAACAGGGGAGCAGTTCTTC.

The CDR3 DNA reads as TGTGCCAGCAGTGAAGGACTAGCGGGAGGGCCATTCACAGATACGCAGTATTTT. Amino acids: CASSEGLAGGPFTDTQYF. The rearrangement joins TRBV6-1 to TRBJ2-3, with 14 positions matching TRBD2. V lost 1 base to trimming and J lost 2 bases; unmatched junction nucleotides: 5. CDR3 size: 18 residues. CDR1 is MNHNS, CDR2 SASEGT, per germline.

This chain links TRBV24-1 with TRBJ1-3; 7 bases are a match to TRBD1. The CDR3 is 17 residues long. V lost 7 bases, J lost 4 bases, and 15 bases stayed unmatched. Germline assignment: CDR1 KGHDR and CDR2 SFDVKD. The CDR3 nucleotides are TGTGCCACCAGGGATGCTCCCTATACAGGGGACGGAAACACCATATATTTT. It specifies CATRDAPYTGDGNTIYF.

The gene calls are TRBV28 and TRBJ2-7, with D unresolved. This CDR3 has 11 residues. Trimming took 4 bases from V and 6 from J, leaving 7 bases between them. CDR1 is MDHEN, CDR2 SYDVKM, per germline. CDR3 coding DNA: TGTGCCAGCAGTTCTTCTTTCGAGCAGTACTTC. This encodes CASSSSFEQYF.

The CDR3 loop reads CASSEWGERSTGKEEKLFF. DNA of the CDR3: TGTGCCAGCAGTGAATGGGGGGAGCGGTCGACAGGGAAGGAGGAAAAACTGTTTTTT. The rearrangement joins TRBV6-1 to TRBJ1-4; 7 bases are shared with TRBD1. The CDR3 contains 19 residues. CDR1 is MNHNS and CDR2 is SASEGT in the germline V gene. Trimming took 2 bases from V and 8 from J; bases not matched to a gene: 20.

This clone has just one count. The chain joins TRBV7-8 to TRBJ1-3; possible D gene TRBD1, 5 bases. Germline CDR1 reads SGHVS; CDR2 reads FQNEAQ. V lost 1 base to trimming and J lost 2 bases, with 9 bases between them. The CDR3 sequence is 15 residues long. The DNA of the CDR3 is TGTGCCAGCAGCTTAGTAGCAGGGCCTGGAAACACCATATATTTT. Protein: CASSLVAGPGNTIYF.

This rearrangement joins TRBV19 to TRBJ2-4; maybe TRBD1 (6 bases). The CDR3 runs to 15 residues. The V end was cut by 0 bases, the J end by 11 bases, with 17 bases between. The V gene's germline CDR1 is LNHDA and CDR2 SQIVND (reference sequence). The CDR3 sequence: CASSIDTTGIRVQYF. The CDR3 region has the DNA TGTGCCAGTAGTATAGATACCACAGGGATACGGGTTCAGTACTTC.

The rearrangement uses TRBV5-1 and TRBJ2-7, with TRBD2 matching over 8 bases. Germline CDR1 reads SGHRS; CDR2 reads YFSETQ. The CDR3 is 15 amino acids. V lost 3 bases, J lost 2 bases, and 7 bases stayed unmatched. CDR3 protein: CASSSPGLGAYEQYF. CDR3 coding DNA: TGCGCCAGCAGCTCGCCGGGACTAGGTGCCTACGAGCAGTACTTC.

V usage is TRBV7-9 and J usage is TRBJ2-4, with D perhaps matching TRBD1 (6 bases). Germline lookup yields CDR1 SEHNR and CDR2 FQNEAQ (reference sequence). V lost 9 bases and J lost 6, with 18 bases in between. The CDR3 is made up of 14 amino acids. The CDR3 protein is CASPPWGHPNIQYF. CDR3 nucleotides: TGTGCCAGTCCCCCGTGGGGACACCCAAACATTCAGTACTTC.

The rearrangement links TRBV28 to TRBJ1-5; D is perhaps TRBD1 (6 bases). Germline CDR1 and CDR2: MDHEN and SYDVKM. CDR3 length equals 15 residues. V lost 1 base and J lost 1, with 8 bases in between. The CDR3 DNA reads as TGTGCCAGCAGTTTATTAACAGGGAGCAATCAGCCCCAGCATTTT. This encodes CASSLLTGSNQPQHF.

V is TRBV24-1 and J is TRBJ1-2; no clear D gene. V was trimmed by 4 bases and J by 4 bases, leaving 6 bases between them. Germline V lookup: CDR1 KGHDR, CDR2 SFDVKD. The CDR3 is 12 amino acids. DNA of the CDR3: TGTGCCACCAGTGAGACGGGCTATGGCTACACCTTC. Protein product: CATSETGYGYTF.

V is TRBV28 and J is TRBJ2-1; TRBD2 is a possible D gene (5 bases). CDR3 length: 15 residues. Trimming removed 2 bases from V and 9 bases from J, with 17 bases in between. CDR1 and CDR2 from the germline V gene are MDHEN and SYDVKM. The CDR3 sequence: CASSLAAGDRVEQFF. The DNA of the CDR3 is TGTGCCAGCAGTTTAGCGGCGGGTGATCGGGTTGAGCAGTTCTTC.

The chain recombines TRBV7-3 with TRBJ2-7, with TRBD2 identical over 8 bases. V shed 5 bases, J shed 5 bases, and the junction held 8 bases outside the gene matches. Germline values: CDR1 SGHTA, CDR2 FQGTGA. This CDR3 comprises 14 residues. The CDR3 nucleotides are TGTGCCAGCAGCCCCGGGCAAGCGGGAGACGAGCAGTACTTC. Amino acid sequence: CASSPGQAGDEQYF.

The chain employs TRBV7-3 and TRBJ2-5; 9 bases line up with TRBD2. Trimming took 2 bases from V and 5 from J; bases not matched to a gene: 3. CDR1 is SGHTA, CDR2 FQGTGA, per germline. The CDR3 length is 14 residues. The DNA of the CDR3 is TGTGCCAGCAGCTTAGCCAGCGGGAGGGAGACCCAGTACTTC. Its protein is CASSLASGRETQYF.

The genes are TRBV6-9 and TRBJ2-7; D remains ambiguous. The V gene's germline CDR1 is MNHGY and CDR2 SVAAGI. V was trimmed by 9 bases and J by 2 bases, leaving 11 bases between them. CDR3 length: 12 residues. The CDR3 here is CARCPSPYEQYF. The CDR3 DNA reads as TGTGCCAGATGCCCGAGCCCCTACGAGCAGTACTTC.

The gene calls are TRBV29-1 and TRBJ1-2; 7 bases are a match to TRBD1. Germline-derived CDR1 and CDR2 are SQVTM and ANQGSEA. Trimming removed 3 bases from V and 5 bases from J; junction bases left unmatched: 6. The CDR3 contains 13 residues. The DNA of the CDR3 is TGCAGCGTTGATTCCGACAGGGAGTATGGCTACACCTTC. Translation gives CSVDSDREYGYTF.